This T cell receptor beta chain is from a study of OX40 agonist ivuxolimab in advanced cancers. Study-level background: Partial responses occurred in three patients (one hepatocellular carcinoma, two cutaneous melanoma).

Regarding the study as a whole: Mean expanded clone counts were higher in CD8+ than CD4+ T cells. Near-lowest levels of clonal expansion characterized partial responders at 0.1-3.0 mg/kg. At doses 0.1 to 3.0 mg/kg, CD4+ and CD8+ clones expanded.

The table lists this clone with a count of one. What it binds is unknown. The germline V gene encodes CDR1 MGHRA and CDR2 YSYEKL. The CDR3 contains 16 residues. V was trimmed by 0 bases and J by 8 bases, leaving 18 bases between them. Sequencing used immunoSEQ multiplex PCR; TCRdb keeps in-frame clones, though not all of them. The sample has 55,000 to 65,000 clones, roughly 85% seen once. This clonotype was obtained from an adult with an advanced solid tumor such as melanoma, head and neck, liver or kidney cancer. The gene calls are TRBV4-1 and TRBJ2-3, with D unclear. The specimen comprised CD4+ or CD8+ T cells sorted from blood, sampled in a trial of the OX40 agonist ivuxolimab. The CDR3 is CASSQDNSAPDGTQYF. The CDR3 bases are TGCGCCAGCAGCCAAGATAACAGCGCCCCAGACGGTACGCAGTATTTT.